A selection of T cell receptor beta chains follows, all from one sample in a study of blood T cell repertoires in COVID-19. The method was immunoSEQ multiplex PCR; TCRdb's version includes in-frame clones alone and lacks a portion of them. In the table there are about 140,000 clones, about 77% of which are singletons. The specimen was peripheral blood. These receptor sequences come from a woman in her forties or fifties with active or convalescent COVID-19. Both conserved end residues are part of each CDR3. The D gene is left open where the match is weak. Not every row has a clone size; where given, it reads once, few, many or a size class.

clone size,D gene,V gene,J gene,CDR3 DNA,CDR3 protein
.,.,TRBV6-9,TRBJ1-2,TGTGCCAGCAGCTTCTCCGGGGGGGGGCAGGGCTACACCTTC,CASSFSGGGQGYTF
.,TRBD1,TRBV10-3,TRBJ2-4,TGTGCCATCAGTGGGGACAGGGGTGGGGACATTCAGTACTTC,CAISGDRGGDIQYF
few,TRBD1,TRBV7-2,TRBJ1-2,TGTGCCAGCAGCTTAAACCCAGGGGGCGCGGTCGGCTACACCTTC,CASSLNPGGAVGYTF
.,TRBD2,TRBV19,TRBJ2-2,TGTGCCAGTAGTAGCGGACTAGCAATAGGCGGGGAGCTGTTTTTT,CASSSGLAIGGELFF
.,TRBD2,TRBV5-3,TRBJ2-7,TGTGCCAGAAGCTACCCCTGGGCTAGCGGCTCCTACGAGCAGTACTTC,CARSYPWASGSYEQYF
.,.,TRBV2,TRBJ1-2,TGTGCCAGCCAAGGGGACTATGGCTACACCTTC,CASQGDYGYTF
.,TRBD2,TRBV2,TRBJ2-6,TGTGCCAGCGGAGCGGGGGGCAATGGGGCCAACGTCCTGACTTTC,CASGAGGNGANVLTF
.,.,TRBV3-1/TRBV3-2,TRBJ1-5,TGTGCCAGCAGCCCTACCTGGGGGAGGAATAGCAATCAGCCCCAGCATTTT,CASSPTWGRNSNQPQHF
.,TRBD2,TRBV6-5,TRBJ2-1,TGTGCCAGCAGGGGACTAGCGGGGCCGGAGTTCTTC,CASRGLAGPEFF
.,.,TRBV6-2/TRBV6-3,TRBJ2-7,TGTGCCAGCAGTGTCCTCGGGCGGGGGCACTCCTACGAGCAGTACTTC,CASSVLGRGHSYEQYF
.,.,TRBV4-3,TRBJ1-2,TGCGCCAGCAGCCAAGAAACCGGGGAGTTAGGCTATGGCTACACCTTC,CASSQETGELGYGYTF
.,.,TRBV5-6,TRBJ2-3,TGTGCCAGCAGCTTGACAGCTAGCACAGATACGCAGTATTTT,CASSLTASTDTQYF
.,TRBD1,TRBV7-2,TRBJ1-2,TGTGCCAGCACCCTAGAAGGACAGGTCTATGGCTACACCTTC,CASTLEGQVYGYTF
once,TRBD1,TRBV19,TRBJ2-1,TGTGCCAGTAGTCCCGGGACAGGGGGTAACAATGAGCAGTTCTTC,CASSPGTGGNNEQFF
.,TRBD1,TRBV18,TRBJ2-3,TGTGCCAGCTCACCTTCTATGACAGGGGGAACAGATACGCAGTATTTT,CASSPSMTGGTDTQYF
.,.,TRBV5-1,TRBJ2-2,TGCGCCAGCAGCTGGGCTAGCGAGAACACCGGGGAGCTGTTTTTT,CASSWASENTGELFF
.,TRBD1,TRBV18,TRBJ2-2,TGTGCCAGCTCACCACCATCAGGGACAGGGGTAACCGGGGAGCTGTTTTTT,CASSPPSGTGVTGELFF
.,.,TRBV9,TRBJ2-2,TGTGCCAGCAGCGATCCGGGACACATAGGATACACCGGGGAGCTGTTTTTT,CASSDPGHIGYTGELFF
.,.,TRBV7-2,TRBJ2-7,TGTGCCAGCAGCTTAGAGGGACTTTCCGTCGAGCAGTACTTC,CASSLEGLSVEQYF
few,.,TRBV19,TRBJ1-2,TGTGCCAGTAGATCGACAGGAGCACCTAACTATGGCTACACCTTC,CASRSTGAPNYGYTF
few,TRBD2,TRBV5-1,TRBJ2-1,TGCGCCAGCAGCTTGATGGGCGGGGGGGCGTACAACGATGAGCAGTTCTTC,CASSLMGGGAYNDEQFF
.,.,TRBV2,TRBJ1-2,TGTGCCAGCAGTGAAGGCAGGGTCGAGGGCTACACCTTC,CASSEGRVEGYTF
.,.,TRBV5-4,TRBJ2-2,TGTGCCAGCAGCCTAGCCAGGACGGGGAACACCGGGGAGCTGTTTTTT,CASSLARTGNTGELFF
.,.,TRBV2,TRBJ2-6,TGTGCCAGCAGTGACTCGAGCGGTAACTCTGGGGCCAACGTCCTGACTTTC,CASSDSSGNSGANVLTF
.,TRBD2,TRBV3-1/TRBV3-2,TRBJ2-1,TGTGCCAGCAGCCTTGGGACTAGCGGGGGGGCCCTTGAGCAGTTCTTC,CASSLGTSGGALEQFF
.,TRBD2,TRBV6-4,TRBJ2-3,TGTGCCAGCAGTGCACTAGCGGGAAACACAGATACGCAGTATTTT,CASSALAGNTDTQYF
.,TRBD1,TRBV7-9,TRBJ1-2,TGTGCCAGCAGTAACCCTCGCCAGACAGGGAACTATGGCTACACCTTC,CASSNPRQTGNYGYTF
once,TRBD1,TRBV11-2,TRBJ2-2,TGTGCCAGCAGCCTCCGGGACAGGGGTGCCACCGGGGAGCTGTTTTTT,CASSLRDRGATGELFF
.,TRBD1,TRBV29-1,TRBJ1-4,TGCAGCGTGGGGCAGACAGGGGTTGGAGAAAAACTGTTTTTT,CSVGQTGVGEKLFF
.,.,TRBV29-1,TRBJ1-1,TGCAGCGGTTCCGGGACAACGAACACTGAAGCTTTCTTT,CSGSGTTNTEAFF
.,TRBD1,TRBV10-3,TRBJ2-1,TGTGCCATCAGTGAGCCTGGACAGGGGAAAGCCTACAATGAGCAGTTCTTC,CAISEPGQGKAYNEQFF
.,.,TRBV29-1,TRBJ1-2,TGCAGCGTTGGGGCGAGCAGGGAGGGTGGCTACACCTTC,CSVGASREGGYTF
.,.,TRBV6-5,TRBJ1-2,TGTGCCAGCAAGGGGGTCTATGGCTACACCTTC,CASKGVYGYTF
.,.,TRBV4-1,TRBJ2-1,TGCGCCAGCAGCCAAGATCCAATCGGTGATGAGCAGTTCTTC,CASSQDPIGDEQFF
once,.,TRBV2,TRBJ2-6,TGTGCCAGCAGGGCCGGGGCCAACGTCCTGACTTTC,CASRAGANVLTF
.,TRBD2,TRBV5-6,TRBJ2-3,TGTGCCAGCAGCCCCGGGACTAGCGGGCCGACGCAGTATTTT,CASSPGTSGPTQYF
.,TRBD1,TRBV6-5,TRBJ1-1,TGTGCCAGCACCGAACAGGGGGCGAACACTGAAGCTTTCTTT,CASTEQGANTEAFF
.,.,TRBV19,TRBJ2-3,TGTGCCAGTAGCCGACGGACAGTTCGAGAAGGCGATACGCAGTATTTT,CASSRRTVREGDTQYF
few,TRBD1,TRBV7-9,TRBJ1-1,TGTGCCAGCAGCCCCGACAGGGGGTCGACTGAAGCTTTCTTT,CASSPDRGSTEAFF
.,TRBD1,TRBV7-8,TRBJ2-6,TGTGCCAGCAGTTCCGGGACAGGTCTCTCTGGGGCCAACGTCCTGACTTTC,CASSSGTGLSGANVLTF
.,.,TRBV10-3,TRBJ2-1,TGTGCCATCAGGGGGGCTAATGAGCAGTTCTTC,CAIRGANEQFF
.,.,TRBV7-3,TRBJ2-1,TGTGCCAGCAGCTTACTAGGAGCCTCCCCTGGGGCTGAGCAGTTCTTC,CASSLLGASPGAEQFF
.,.,TRBV5-1,TRBJ2-7,TGCGCCAGCAGCTTGGTTTTGGGGCATAACTCCTACGAGCAGTACTTC,CASSLVLGHNSYEQYF
few,TRBD1,TRBV7-2,TRBJ2-3,TGTGCCAGCAGTTTGGACAGGGGCTACACAGATACGCAGTATTTT,CASSLDRGYTDTQYF
.,TRBD2,TRBV5-6,TRBJ2-5,TGTGCCAGCAGCTTTGCAAGAGGAGCGGGAGTCGAAGAGACCCAGTACTTC,CASSFARGAGVEETQYF
.,TRBD2,TRBV9,TRBJ2-5,TGTGCCAGCAGCGTAATAACGGGGGGGCAAGAGACCCAGTACTTC,CASSVITGGQETQYF
.,TRBD1,TRBV28,TRBJ1-4,TGTGCCAGCAGTTTCCCCGGGACAGGGGAGGAAAAACTGTTTTTT,CASSFPGTGEEKLFF
few,.,TRBV19,TRBJ1-5,TGTGCCAGTAGTGCGCCACTAAGGACAGGCAATCAGCCCCAGCATTTT,CASSAPLRTGNQPQHF
.,.,TRBV29-1,TRBJ1-5,TGCAGCGTTCTAAGCCAGGGCGTGGGCAATCAGCCCCAGCATTTT,CSVLSQGVGNQPQHF